Shown below are 25 T cell receptor beta chains from a single sample sequenced in a study of blood T cell repertoires in COVID-19. Assay used: immunoSEQ multiplex PCR; TCRdb lists only in-frame clones, some missing. The profile shows more than 90,000 clones, roughly 88% of them singletons. The sample taken for sequencing was peripheral blood. These TCRs come from a human donor in a cohort sampled during active COVID-19.

The rearrangement uses TRBV6-2 or TRBV6-3 and TRBJ2-5, with TRBD1 identical over 8 bases. Germline V gene data show CDR1 as MNHEY and CDR2 as SVGEGT. This CDR3 region has 16 residues. Trimming cost V 4 bases and J 1 base; bases outside gene matches: 8. The CDR3: CASSFLRQGIQETQYF. Written as DNA, the CDR3 is TGTGCCAGCAGTTTCCTAAGACAGGGGATCCAAGAGACCCAGTACTTC.

The table lists this clone with a count of one. This chain connects TRBV6-2 or TRBV6-3 to TRBJ2-2, with 9 bases lining up with TRBD1. J gave up 4 bases and V 6 bases, and 3 bases lay outside the gene matches. CDR3 length: 14 residues. CDR1 and CDR2 from the germline V gene are MNHEY and SVGEGT. CDR3 sequence: CASSLDRGTGELFF. The DNA for the CDR3 is TGTGCCAGCAGCCTGGACAGGGGCACCGGGGAGCTGTTTTTT.

The chain couples TRBV30 to TRBJ1-6; D call uncertain. The CDR3 consists of 14 residues. Trimming shortened V by 2 bases and J by 5 bases, and 10 bases separated the two germline ends. Germline values: CDR1 GTSNPN, CDR2 SVGIG (reference sequence). The CDR3 is CAWSRGRDNSPLHF. For the CDR3, the DNA is TGTGCCTGGAGTCGGGGAAGGGATAATTCACCCCTCCACTTT. Drawing the rest from reference TRBV30 and TRBJ1-6, the complete variable domain is SQTIHQWPATLVQPVGSPLSLECTVEGTSNPNLYWYRQAAGRGLQLLFYSVGIGQISSEVPQNLSASRPQDRQFILSSKKLLLSDSGFYLCAWSRGRDNSPLHFGNGTRLTVT.

The rearrangement uses TRBV28 and TRBJ2-1; 8 bases align to TRBD2. The germline V gene has CDR1 MDHEN and CDR2 SYDVKM. Trimming took 6 bases from V and 9 from J; bases not matched to a gene: 16. The length of the CDR3 is 16 residues. CDR3: CASSSGGASGPTEQFF. The CDR3 coding sequence is TGTGCCAGCAGCTCCGGGGGGGCTAGCGGACCTACTGAGCAGTTCTTC.

This clone came up once. The chain joins TRBV7-9 to TRBJ2-1; a weak D match, TRBD1 (5 bases). CDR3 length equals 15 residues. From germline, CDR1 is SEHNR and CDR2 FQNEAQ (reference sequence). Deletions cut 5 bases from V and 0 bases from J, with 11 bases between. The CDR3 DNA reads as TGTGCCAGCAGCGAGCAGGGATTCTCCTACAATGAGCAGTTCTTC. It codes for CASSEQGFSYNEQFF.

The chain carries TRBV5-4 and TRBJ1-2; TRBD1 aligns across 9 bases. Germline V lookup: CDR1 SGHNT, CDR2 YYREEE (reference sequence). This CDR3 spans 14 amino acids. The ends lost 9 bases at V and 1 base at J; junction bases unmatched: 7. The CDR3 DNA follows: TGTGCCACGCAAGGGGACAGGGATAACTATGGCTACACCTTC. This encodes CATQGDRDNYGYTF.

V and J are TRBV6-2 or TRBV6-3 and TRBJ1-4; TRBD1 might be the D (6 bases). V lost 2 bases and J 5 bases, leaving 12 bases between the germline ends. CDR1 is MNHEY, CDR2 SVGEGT, per germline. The CDR3 runs 15 residues. The CDR3 region is CASSYRGAANEKLFF. The CDR3 region has the DNA TGTGCCAGCAGTTACCGGGGGGCTGCGAATGAAAAACTGTTTTTT.

The CDR3 region is CASSQGFSGGYTDTQYF. In nucleotides, the CDR3 is TGTGCCAGCAGCCAAGGCTTCAGCGGGGGATACACAGATACGCAGTATTTT. The chain couples TRBV7-9 to TRBJ2-3; the match to TRBD2 covers 8 bases. From germline, CDR1 is SEHNR and CDR2 FQNEAQ (reference sequence). This CDR3 is 17 amino acids long. Trimming cost V 5 bases and J 2 bases; bases outside gene matches: 12.

The chain links TRBV11-2 to TRBJ2-3; TRBD2 matches at 8 bases. The CDR3 is made up of 14 amino acids. The J segment lost 3 bases and the V segment lost 5 bases, leaving 4 bases of the junction unmatched. The germline V gene encodes CDR1 SGHAT and CDR2 FQNNGV. The CDR3 DNA reads TGTGCCAGCAGCCTCGGGACTAGGACAGATACGCAGTATTTT. Residues: CASSLGTRTDTQYF.

This clone was seen only once. The genes are TRBV6-5 and TRBJ1-2; D call uncertain. Germline assignment: CDR1 MNHEY and CDR2 SVGAGI. The CDR3 loop spans 13 amino acids. V dropped 6 bases and J dropped 6 bases, with 14 bases sitting between them. The CDR3 sequence is CASRRWEVDGYTF. The CDR3 nucleotides read TGTGCCAGCAGGAGGTGGGAGGTCGATGGCTACACCTTC.

This clone was counted a single time. CDR3 bases: TGTGCCAGCGGTCAGGGGTTCTCCTACGAGCAGTACTTC. Protein: CASGQGFSYEQYF. The rearrangement links TRBV6-5 to TRBJ2-7, with a weak D call TRBD1 (6 bases). Trimming removed 8 bases at V and 0 bases at J, with 11 bases between. The CDR3 is 13 residues long. In germline, CDR1 is MNHEY, CDR2 SVGAGI.

This clone was seen a few times. The chain has TRBV7-2 and TRBJ1-6, with a tentative D call TRBD1 (5 bases). V shed 1 base and J shed 9 bases, with 7 bases lying between them. The V gene's germline CDR1 is SGHTA and CDR2 FQGNSA. This CDR3 spans 13 amino acids. The CDR3 protein is CASSLGGASPLHF. As DNA, the CDR3 is TGTGCCAGCAGCTTAGGCGGGGCTTCACCCCTCCACTTT.

The chain uses TRBV24-1 and TRBJ2-1, with 10 bases identical to TRBD2. Germline CDR1 is KGHDR and CDR2 is SFDVKD. V was clipped by 4 bases and J by 5 bases; unmatched bases: 13. The CDR3 consists of 18 residues. The CDR3 spells CATSDALTSGKKNNEQFF. The CDR3 DNA sequence: TGTGCCACCAGTGACGCCCTTACTAGCGGGAAAAAGAACAATGAGCAGTTCTTC.

The CDR3 DNA is TGTGCCAGCAGTTACTCTCCCGGCGGGAGGAGGCCAGATACGCAGTATTTT. Its translation is CASSYSPGGRRPDTQYF. The V gene is TRBV6-2 or TRBV6-3, the J gene TRBJ2-3; 8 bases align to TRBD2. J gave up 4 bases and V 0 bases, and 9 bases lay outside the gene matches. CDR1 is MNHEY and CDR2 is SVGEGT in the germline V gene. The CDR3 loop spans 17 amino acids.

The CDR3 nucleotides are TGTGCCAGCAGTGGATACGGGGGTAACAATGAGCAGTTCTTC. This sequence encodes CASSGYGGNNEQFF. The chain couples TRBV6-4 to TRBJ2-1; tentative D call: TRBD2 (6 bases). The CDR3 runs 14 residues. V was cut by 4 bases and J by 5 bases, with 12 bases left in between. Looked up from germline, CDR1 is MRHNA and CDR2 is SNTAGT.

The rearrangement links TRBV5-1 to TRBJ2-5, with D maybe TRBD1 (6 bases). This CDR3 is built from 15 residues. Per the germline V gene, CDR1 is SGHRS and CDR2 is YFSETQ. Trimming shortened V by 1 base and J by 5 bases, and 15 bases separated the two germline ends. DNA for the CDR3: TGCGCCAGCAGCTTGTCCCAGGGGCGCGGCGAGACCCAGTACTTC. Translated: CASSLSQGRGETQYF.

This rearrangement joins TRBV6-5 to TRBJ1-2; D possibly corresponds to TRBD1 (6 bases). Germline CDR1 is MNHEY and CDR2 is SVGAGI. This CDR3 has 15 amino acids. V gave up 10 bases and J gave up 0 bases, with 18 bases separating them. The chain's CDR3 is CATQSIGGSNYGYTF. CDR3 in DNA: TGTGCCACCCAATCAATTGGGGGCTCTAACTATGGCTACACCTTC.

V is TRBV6-6 and J is TRBJ1-5, with D hard to call. Germline CDR1 is MNHNY and CDR2 is SVGAGI (reference sequence). The CDR3 is made up of 13 amino acids. With 8 bases removed from V and 5 bases from J, the gap between germline ends came to 13 bases. The CDR3 sequence: CASGEVLDQPQHF. The CDR3, as DNA: TGTGCCAGCGGGGAGGTCTTGGATCAGCCCCAGCATTTT.

The V call is TRBV28, the J call TRBJ2-7; 7 bases align to TRBD1. Trimming removed 6 bases from V and 3 bases from J; junction bases left unmatched: 5. The CDR3 has 13 residues. The germline V gene encodes CDR1 MDHEN and CDR2 SYDVKM. The CDR3 bases are TGTGCCAGCAGCCTAGACAGGGACTACGAGCAGTACTTC. Its protein is CASSLDRDYEQYF.

The chain uses TRBV19 and TRBJ1-1; 9 bases match TRBD1. The V and J ends lost 7 bases and 11 bases, in that order; junction bases with no gene match: 5. Germline V gene lookup returns CDR1 LNHDA and CDR2 SQIVND (reference sequence). The CDR3 has 11 residues. The chain's CDR3 is CASITGGQAFF. For the CDR3, the DNA is TGTGCCAGTATTACAGGGGGCCAGGCTTTCTTT.

This clone appeared once. The chain has TRBV18 and TRBJ2-2; TRBD2 is a possible D gene (7 bases). The CDR3 consists of 18 residues. Germline V CDR1 and CDR2: KGHSH, LQKENI. V lost 3 bases and J lost 4, with 21 bases in between. CDR3 protein: CASSPQSRGVRGTGELFF. The CDR3 DNA reads TGTGCCAGCTCACCCCAATCTCGGGGGGTCAGGGGCACCGGGGAGCTGTTTTTT.

The chain uses TRBV10-2 and TRBJ2-2, with D possibly matching TRBD2 (6 bases). Trimming left V 7 bases short and J 6 bases short, with 9 bases between. In germline, CDR1 is WSHSY, CDR2 SAAADI. This CDR3 is built from 12 residues. In DNA form, the CDR3 reads TGCGCCAGCACTGGGGACTCCGGGGAGCTGTTTTTT. Protein sequence: CASTGDSGELFF.

This chain links TRBV5-6 with TRBJ2-2, with D perhaps matching TRBD1 (5 bases). Germline values: CDR1 SGHDT, CDR2 YYEEEE. The length of the CDR3 is 14 residues. V lost 2 bases and J 6 bases, leaving 11 bases between the germline ends. The CDR3 DNA sequence: TGTGCCAGCAGCTTCTCGAAGGGGTCCGGGGAGCTGTTTTTT. Protein product: CASSFSKGSGELFF.

This clone was detected a few times. The chain links TRBV5-8 to TRBJ2-7; 8 bases match TRBD1. This CDR3 has 15 residues. V shed 6 bases, J shed 0 bases, and the junction held 8 bases outside the gene matches. Germline V lookup: CDR1 SGHTS, CDR2 YDEGEE. CDR3 region: CASNWGTGTSYEQYF. CDR3 DNA: TGTGCCAGCAACTGGGGGACAGGAACCTCCTACGAGCAGTACTTC.

The chain employs TRBV24-1 and TRBJ2-3; 7 bases are a match to TRBD2. The CDR3 is made up of 14 amino acids. Germline loops: CDR1 KGHDR, CDR2 SFDVKD. Losses at the gene ends were 5 bases for V and 4 bases for J; bases not matched to a gene: 5. CDR3 sequence (DNA): TGTGCCACCAGTGTCGGCGGGGGACCAGATACGCAGTATTTT. Translated: CATSVGGGPDTQYF.